Relative to its sample, the clone carrying this T cell receptor (delta chain) is medium-sized. What it recognizes is unknown. CDR3 length: 14 amino acids. The germline CDR1 and CDR2 sequences are GEAIGNYY and EKD. Trimming took off 3 bases at V and 0 bases at J, with 10 bases between the two ends. TCRdb reprocessed the RT-PCR reads through CATT. This table has roughly 1,800 delta-chain clones, 6.5% appearing once. This specimen belongs to a study of gammadelta T cells in human blood. The study's findings and limits: Polyclonal expansion of innate γδ T cells after birth appeared microbially driven.

This sequence originates from a human fetus. The chain employs TRDV2 and TRDJ1, with D perhaps matching TRDD3 (6 bases). Sample: non-Vgamma9Vdelta2 gamma-delta T cells from fetal blood. CDR3 in amino acids: CACDWGSYTDKLIF. DNA for the CDR3: TGTGCCTGTGACTGGGGGTCGTACACCGATAAACTCATCTTT.